The 4 T cell receptor beta chains below were found in one sample sequenced in a study of post-analysis software for immune sequencing data. These receptors are not linked to any known antigen. Tagging with unique molecular identifiers was a feature of the TCR beta cDNA libraries. Via MiXCR, TCRdb re-called the PCR reads, giving one row per CDR3 protein. The data show about 260,000 distinct CDR3 sequences, with just over 35% seen just once and around 4.8% held by the top ten. Notes on the study in general: Roughly five TRBV segments appeared more often in patients than in controls, and TRBV5-6, TRBV5-1 and TRBV20-1 were among these.

Sequenced material: blood. Receptors originate from a girl aged 10-17 years with multiple sclerosis.

The sample holds many counts of this clonotype. V gene TRBV27 combines with J gene TRBJ2-7; a weak D match, TRBD2 (5 bases). V was trimmed by 6 bases and J by 5 bases, leaving 14 bases between them. The CDR3 is 13 residues long. From germline, CDR1 is MNHEY and CDR2 SMNVEV (reference sequence). In nucleotides, the CDR3 is TGTGCCAGCAGCCCCGCCCTCGGGAACGAGCAGTACTTC. Encoded protein: CASSPALGNEQYF.

This clonotype was counted ten times or more. The chain links TRBV29-1 to TRBJ2-5; 9 positions agree with TRBD1. Germline assignment: CDR1 SQVTM and CDR2 ANQGSEA. CDR3 length: 14 amino acids. V shed 3 bases, J shed 0 bases, and the junction held 2 bases outside the gene matches. DNA of the CDR3: TGCAGCGTTGAGGACAGGGGATACCAAGAGACCCAGTACTTC. Its translation: CSVEDRGYQETQYF.

Comment on this clonotype: Sequence at one end of the junction differs from germline and may be a read error. The CDR3 DNA reads as TGCGCCAGCAGCTTGGCTTCTGGGGGGGCTCAAGAGACCCAGTACTTC. Translating gives CASSLASGGAQETQYF. This chain uses TRBV5-5 with TRBJ2-5, with D possibly being TRBD2 (7 bases). Germline V gene sequence: CDR1 SGHKS, CDR2 YYEKEE (reference sequence). The CDR3 length is 16 residues.

This clonotype occurred many times. The chain carries TRBV28 and TRBJ1-2, with a possible D match to TRBD1 (6 bases). The V end was cut by 2 bases, the J end by 7 bases, with 14 bases between. This CDR3 has 14 residues. Germline V gives CDR1 MDHEN, CDR2 SYDVKM. The CDR3 DNA sequence: TGTGCCAGCAGTTTACAACAGGGTGCAATTGGCTACACCTTC. Translating it yields CASSLQQGAIGYTF.